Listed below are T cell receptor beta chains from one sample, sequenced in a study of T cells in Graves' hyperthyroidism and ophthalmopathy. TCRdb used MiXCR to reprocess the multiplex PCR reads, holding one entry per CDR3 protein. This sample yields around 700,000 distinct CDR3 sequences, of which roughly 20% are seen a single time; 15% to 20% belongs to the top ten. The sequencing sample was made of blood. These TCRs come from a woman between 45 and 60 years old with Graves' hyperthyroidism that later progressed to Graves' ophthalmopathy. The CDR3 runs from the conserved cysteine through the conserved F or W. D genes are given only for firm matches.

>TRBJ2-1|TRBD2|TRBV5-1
CASSSGGRSGYNEQFF
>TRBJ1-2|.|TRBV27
CASFASGLGGHYGYTF
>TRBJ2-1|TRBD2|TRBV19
CASSMGAGVFDEQFF
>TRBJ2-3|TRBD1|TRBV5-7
CASSLEGGESTDTQYF
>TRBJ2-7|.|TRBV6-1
CASSERQGYSYEQYF
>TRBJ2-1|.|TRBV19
CASTMGDNEQFF
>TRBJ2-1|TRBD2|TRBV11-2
CASSFQRGVYNEQFF
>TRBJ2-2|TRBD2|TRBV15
CATSRVGGLANPRAGELFF
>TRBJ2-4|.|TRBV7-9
CASSLGLATEAKNIQYF
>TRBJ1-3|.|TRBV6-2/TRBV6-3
CASSYSTRGAFGNTIYF
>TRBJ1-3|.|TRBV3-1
CASSRVGASGNTIYF
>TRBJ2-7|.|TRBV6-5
CASSYRGGINYEQYF
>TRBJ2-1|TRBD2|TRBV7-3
CASSWGGGASEQFF
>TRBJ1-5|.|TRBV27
CASSLGQGTNQPQHF
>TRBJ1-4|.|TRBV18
CASSPPGFNEKLFF
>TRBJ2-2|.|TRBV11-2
CASSLVDSKITGELFF
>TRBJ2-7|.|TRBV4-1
CASSPRGVLEQYF
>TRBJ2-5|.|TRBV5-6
CASILRQSGRIGSETQYF
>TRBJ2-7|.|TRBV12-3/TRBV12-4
CASSRPDRIYEQYF
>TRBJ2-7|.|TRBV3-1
CASSQRLHEQYF
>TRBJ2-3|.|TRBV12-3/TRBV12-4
CASSLVRESIGSTDTQYF
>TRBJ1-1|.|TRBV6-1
CASSVSSGHTEAFF
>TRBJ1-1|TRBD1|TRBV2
CASRGTGSTEAFF
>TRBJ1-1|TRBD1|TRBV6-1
CASSDRDRGPNTEAFF
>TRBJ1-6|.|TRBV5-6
CASSFLRDNSPLHF
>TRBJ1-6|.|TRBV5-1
CASSARQENSPLHF
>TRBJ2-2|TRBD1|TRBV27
CASSFTLGTGTNTGELFF
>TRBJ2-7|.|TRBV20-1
CSARDQVFSEQYF
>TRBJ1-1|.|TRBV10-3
CAISRQETNTEAFF
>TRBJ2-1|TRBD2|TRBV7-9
CASSARLAGGYNNEQFF
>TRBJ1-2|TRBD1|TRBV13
CASSIRTGLIYGYTF
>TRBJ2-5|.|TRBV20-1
CSGDGGFMETQYF
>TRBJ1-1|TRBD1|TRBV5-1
CASSLSGTGGLTTEAFF
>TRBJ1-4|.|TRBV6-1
CASSEGAVDLNEKLFF
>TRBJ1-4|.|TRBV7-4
CASSPVIRKGLGEKLFF
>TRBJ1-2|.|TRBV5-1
CASSWGDTDYTF
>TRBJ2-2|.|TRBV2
CASSKPGTGELFF
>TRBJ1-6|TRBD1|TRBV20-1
CSAPPGTGLTYNSPLHF
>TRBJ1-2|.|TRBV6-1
CASSSQGYYGYTF
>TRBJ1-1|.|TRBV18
CASSPPHRNTEAFF
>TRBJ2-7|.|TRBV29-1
CSAEGLGYEQYF
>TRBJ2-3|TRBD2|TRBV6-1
CASNTAGEGTDTQYF
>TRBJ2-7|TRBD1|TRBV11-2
CASGPGTGDVYEQYF
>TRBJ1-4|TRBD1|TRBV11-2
CASSRSGTGVGEKLFF